A single sample is the source of the 5 T cell receptor beta chains below, sequenced in a study of post-analysis software for immune sequencing data. Their recognized antigens are unknown. General study points: Relative to controls, patients had 4 or 5 TRBV segments at higher frequency, with TRBV5-6, TRBV5-1 and TRBV20-1 among these.

The TCR beta cDNA libraries carried unique molecular identifiers. TCRdb used MiXCR to reprocess the PCR reads, holding one entry per CDR3 protein. The sample lists 350,000 to 500,000 distinct CDR3 sequences; roughly 40% were seen once. The sample comprised blood. The receptors stem from a girl aged 2-10 years with multiple sclerosis.

This clonotype was seen more than once but under ten times. DNA of the CDR3: TGTGCCAGCAGTAAGAAGGGGAGTAGGACCCAGTACTTC. Translating it yields CASSKKGSRTQYF. This chain joins TRBV27 and TRBJ2-5; D is tentatively TRBD1 or TRBD2 (5 bases each). CDR3 length: 13 amino acids. V lost 5 bases and J 7 bases, leaving 14 bases between the germline ends. Germline loops: CDR1 MNHEY, CDR2 SMNVEV (reference sequence).

This clonotype was counted between two and nine times. The V gene is TRBV29-1, the J gene TRBJ2-1, with TRBD2 identical over 8 bases. There are 13 residues in the CDR3. Germline V gives CDR1 SQVTM, CDR2 ANQGSEA. J lost 6 bases, V lost 7 bases, and 8 bases had no gene match. Written as DNA, the CDR3 is TGCAGCGCCGACGGGACTAGTCCCAATGAGCAGTTCTTC. Translation gives CSADGTSPNEQFF.

This clonotype was seen a handful of times. The chain employs TRBV24-1 and TRBJ2-5; D gene ambiguous. Trimming took off 0 bases at V and 2 bases at J, with 6 bases between the two ends. CDR1 KGHDR and CDR2 SFDVKD come from the germline V gene. This CDR3 is built from 14 residues. CDR3: CATSDLGSQETQYF. The CDR3, as DNA: TGTGCCACCAGTGATTTGGGCAGTCAAGAGACCCAGTACTTC.

The chain carries TRBV20-1 and TRBJ1-2, with unresolved D. The CDR3 has 14 residues. Deletions cut 6 bases from V and 7 bases from J, with 21 bases between. Germline lookup yields CDR1 DFQATT and CDR2 SNEGSKA (reference sequence). Here the CDR3 DNA reads TGCAGTGCGTCGAGCCCGCCCCGTGGGCCTGGCTACACCTTC. This translates into CSASSPPRGPGYTF.

Concerning this clonotype: A read error is possible here, since a much larger clone lies one base away. V is TRBV12-3 or TRBV12-4 and J is TRBJ2-7; D is perhaps TRBD1 (5 bases). The tail of the sequence fits TRBJ2-4 better, so the J call may be wrong. CDR3 size: 12 residues. CDR3 sequence (DNA): TGTGCCAGCAGTCCAGGGTTAGACATTCAGTACTTC. It translates to CASSPGLDIQYF.